The 17 T cell receptor beta chains listed next were all sequenced from one sample in a study of blood T cell repertoires in COVID-19. Here immunoSEQ multiplex PCR was the method, and the copy in TCRdb shows in-frame clones only, minus some. The sample shows more than 95,000 clones, about 80% of them seen only once. Sequenced: peripheral blood. The receptors here all came from a man in his sixties with acute or convalescent COVID-19.

This clone was seen just once. This rearrangement joins TRBV29-1 to TRBJ1-1, with a possible D match to TRBD1 (5 bases). CDR1 SQVTM and CDR2 ANQGSEA come from the germline V gene. This CDR3 spans 14 amino acids. V shed 3 bases and J shed 2 bases, with 13 bases lying between them. CDR3 DNA sequence: TGCAGCGTTGATAAGGAGACAGTAAACACTGAAGCTTTCTTT. This encodes CSVDKETVNTEAFF.

V usage is TRBV18 and J usage is TRBJ2-7; D is unresolved. The CDR3 is 13 residues long. Germline V gene sequence: CDR1 KGHSH, CDR2 LQKENI. With 6 bases removed from V and 7 bases from J, the gap between germline ends came to 16 bases. This chain's CDR3 is CASSMDLSREQYF. The CDR3 DNA is TGTGCCAGCTCTATGGATCTCTCGCGGGAGCAGTACTTC.

The gene calls are TRBV29-1 and TRBJ1-1, with a tentative D call TRBD1 (6 bases). Germline V gene lookup returns CDR1 SQVTM and CDR2 ANQGSEA. This CDR3 comprises 13 residues. Between the trimmed V and J ends, which lost 2 bases and 4 bases, there was a span of 11 bases. The CDR3 DNA follows: TGCAGCGTTGAAAAGGGGGGGCCCACTGAAGCTTTCTTT. It codes for CSVEKGGPTEAFF.

The genes are TRBV5-1 and TRBJ2-7; weak D call: TRBD2 (8 bases). Germline V gene sequence: CDR1 SGHRS, CDR2 YFSETQ. Trimming took 0 bases from V and 0 from J, leaving 19 bases between them. This CDR3 has 18 amino acids. The CDR3 loop is CASSLVGARGDSSYEQYF. The CDR3 DNA is TGCGCCAGCAGCTTGGTTGGGGCGCGGGGGGACAGCTCCTACGAGCAGTACTTC.

V is TRBV12-3 or TRBV12-4 and J is TRBJ1-2; 12 bases agree with TRBD1. The CDR3 spans 13 residues. With V trimmed by 5 bases and J by 7 bases, 2 bases remained unmatched. This CDR3 reads CASSGTGGFGYTF. Here the CDR3 DNA reads TGTGCCAGCAGTGGGACAGGGGGCTTTGGCTACACCTTC.

J is TRBJ1-2 and V is TRBV5-1, with 8 bases fitting TRBD1. The CDR3 is 15 residues long. Germline V gene lookup returns CDR1 SGHRS and CDR2 YFSETQ. Germline trimming cut 0 bases from V and 7 bases from J; bases unmatched to any gene: 8. This CDR3 reads CASSLVGQGAGGYTF. CDR3 sequence (DNA): TGCGCCAGCAGCTTGGTCGGTCAGGGGGCAGGTGGCTACACCTTC.

This chain links TRBV19 with TRBJ2-1, with a possible D match to TRBD2 (7 bases). The CDR3 contains 14 residues. Per the germline V gene, CDR1 is LNHDA and CDR2 is SQIVND (reference sequence). Trimming removed 4 bases from V and 9 bases from J, with 16 bases in between. The DNA for the CDR3 is TGTGCCAGTAGTAGTGGGAGGGGGGTTTTTGAGCAGTTCTTC. It is translated as CASSSGRGVFEQFF.

This clone was seen once. J is TRBJ1-6 and V is TRBV27, with D perhaps TRBD1 (6 bases). V lost 7 bases and J lost 7, with 14 bases in between. Germline V gene sequence: CDR1 MNHEY, CDR2 SMNVEV (reference sequence). The CDR3 totals 14 residues. CDR3 nucleotides: TGTGCCAGCACCCTAAACAGGGCCAATTCACCCCTCCACTTT. Its translation: CASTLNRANSPLHF.

The chain combines TRBV13 with TRBJ2-2; 7 bases agree with TRBD1. Germline-derived CDR1 and CDR2 are PRHDT and FYEKMQ (reference sequence). There are 14 residues in the CDR3. With 4 bases clipped from V and 7 bases from J, the junction kept 6 bases outside the gene matches. The CDR3 spells CASSSTGASGELFF. The CDR3 nucleotides are TGTGCCAGCAGCTCTACAGGGGCTAGCGGGGAGCTGTTTTTT.

The J gene is TRBJ2-1, the V gene TRBV24-1; tentative D call: TRBD2 (6 bases). Germline lookup yields CDR1 KGHDR and CDR2 SFDVKD. The CDR3 length is 16 residues. Between the trimmed V and J ends, which lost 6 bases and 0 bases, there was a span of 14 bases. This CDR3 reads CATSRDSLSSYNEQFF. The CDR3 DNA reads as TGTGCCACCAGTCGGGACTCCCTGAGCTCCTACAATGAGCAGTTCTTC.

This clone was seen just once. The chain carries TRBV5-8 and TRBJ2-1; D possibly corresponds to TRBD2 (6 bases). Trimming removed 3 bases from V and 5 bases from J, with 12 bases in between. CDR1 is SGHTS, CDR2 YDEGEE, per germline. The CDR3 contains 14 residues. CDR3 bases: TGTGCCAGCAGCTCCAGGGAGGTTGACAATGAGCAGTTCTTC. It codes for CASSSREVDNEQFF.

V and J are TRBV2 and TRBJ2-1; 8 bases match TRBD2. Per germline, CDR1 SNHLY and CDR2 FYNNEI. The trim removed 0 bases at V and 7 bases at J, leaving 8 bases unmatched. The CDR3 length is 16 residues. The CDR3 coding sequence is TGTGCCAGCAGTGAAGCCGGAGCGGGAGTAGTAAATGAGCAGTTCTTC. This codes for CASSEAGAGVVNEQFF. Based on the CDR3 plus reference TRBV2 and TRBJ2-1, the full variable domain is EPEVTQTPSHQVTQMGQEVILRCVPISNHLYFYWYRQILGQKVEFLVSFYNNEISEKSEIFDDQFSVERPDGSNFTLKIRSTKLEDSAMYFCASSEAGAGVVNEQFFGPGTRLTVL.

The CDR3 loop reads CATSDGDYGISDTQYF. The CDR3 coding sequence is TGTGCCACCAGTGATGGGGACTACGGGATTTCAGATACGCAGTATTTT. The chain has TRBV24-1 and TRBJ2-3; 7 bases align to TRBD2. This CDR3 contains 16 residues. Unmatched junction bases numbered 9, after V lost 3 bases and J lost 4 bases. Germline-derived CDR1 and CDR2 are KGHDR and SFDVKD.

This clone was detected a few times. V and J are TRBV6-1 and TRBJ2-3, with TRBD1 matching over 7 bases. With 3 bases clipped from V and 2 bases from J, the junction kept 2 bases outside the gene matches. The germline V gene encodes CDR1 MNHNS and CDR2 SASEGT. The CDR3 is 14 residues long. CDR3 nucleotide sequence: TGTGCCAGCAGTGACAGGGGGAACACAGATACGCAGTATTTT. Translating it yields CASSDRGNTDTQYF.

V and J are TRBV9 and TRBJ2-1; TRBD2 is a possible D gene (6 bases). The CDR3 is made up of 15 amino acids. Trimming shortened V by 2 bases and J by 2 bases, and 11 bases separated the two germline ends. Germline values: CDR1 SGDLS, CDR2 YYNGEE. CDR3 sequence: CASSVSTGAYNEQFF. The CDR3 DNA follows: TGTGCCAGCAGCGTTTCGACGGGGGCCTACAATGAGCAGTTCTTC.

The CDR3 reads CASSESQAGTGTQETQYF. DNA for the CDR3: TGTGCCAGCAGTGAATCTCAAGCCGGGACAGGGACGCAAGAGACCCAGTACTTC. The chain employs TRBV25-1 and TRBJ2-5, with 9 bases matching TRBD1. The V gene's germline CDR1 is MGHDK and CDR2 SYGVNS. Germline trimming cut 1 base from V and 2 bases from J; bases unmatched to any gene: 11. This CDR3 has 18 residues. Based on the CDR3 plus reference TRBV25-1 and TRBJ2-5, the full variable domain is EADIYQTPRYLVIGTGKKITLECSQTMGHDKMYWYQQDPGMELHLIHYSYGVNSTEKGDLSSESTVSRIRTEHFPLTLESARPSHTSQYLCASSESQAGTGTQETQYFGPGTRLLVL.

The chain carries TRBV19 and TRBJ1-2; 8 bases fit TRBD1. The V segment lost 3 bases and the J segment 5 bases; nucleotides outside the gene matches: 8. The V gene's germline CDR1 is LNHDA and CDR2 SQIVND (reference sequence). CDR3 length: 15 residues. CDR3 sequence (DNA): TGTGCCAGTAGTATTGGACAGGGTGGTGGGTATGGCTACACCTTC. It translates to CASSIGQGGGYGYTF.